This paragraph reports one T cell receptor beta chain. Its target is unknown. This sample stems from a study of radiation and T cells in renal cell carcinoma. Background on the study: Nephrectomy followed 15 Gy stereotactic body radiation by 4 weeks.

The protocol was immunoSEQ multiplex PCR, while the TCRdb copy is restricted to in-frame clones and leaves out a portion. In the table there are roughly 78,000 clones, around 76% of which are singletons. Findings and limits, study-wide: Pretreatment tumor biopsies were lacking, so baseline clonotypes are unknown. In blood, top tumor clones expanded by 2 weeks, shrinking by 4.

The time point denotes: blood 2 weeks post-SBRT. Noted treatment: 15 Gy SBRT to primary tumor, nephrectomy 4 weeks later. V gave up 1 base and J gave up 3 bases, with 8 bases separating them. The CDR3 length is 14 residues. CDR1 is SGHNT, CDR2 YENEEA, per germline. This rearrangement joins TRBV11-3 to TRBJ2-3; D remains ambiguous. This material consisted of blood, taken from a patient whose treatment included radiotherapy and nephrectomy. This receptor was taken from a man aged 55 to 70 with renal cell carcinoma. In nucleotides, the CDR3 is TGTGCCAGCAGCTTAGGTGCGGCGACAGATACGCAGTATTTT. This gives the protein CASSLGAATDTQYF.